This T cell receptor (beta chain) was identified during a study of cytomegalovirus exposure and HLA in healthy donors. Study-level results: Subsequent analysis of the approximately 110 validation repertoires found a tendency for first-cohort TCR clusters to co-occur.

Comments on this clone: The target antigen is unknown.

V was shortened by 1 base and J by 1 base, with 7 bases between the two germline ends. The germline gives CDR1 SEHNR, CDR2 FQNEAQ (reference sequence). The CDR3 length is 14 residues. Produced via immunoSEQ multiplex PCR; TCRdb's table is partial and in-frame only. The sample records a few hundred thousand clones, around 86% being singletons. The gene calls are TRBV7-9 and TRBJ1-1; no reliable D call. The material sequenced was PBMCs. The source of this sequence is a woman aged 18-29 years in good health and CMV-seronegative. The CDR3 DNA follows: TGTGCCAGCAGCTTAGAGCGACCGAACACTGAAGCTTTCTTT. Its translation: CASSLERPNTEAFF.